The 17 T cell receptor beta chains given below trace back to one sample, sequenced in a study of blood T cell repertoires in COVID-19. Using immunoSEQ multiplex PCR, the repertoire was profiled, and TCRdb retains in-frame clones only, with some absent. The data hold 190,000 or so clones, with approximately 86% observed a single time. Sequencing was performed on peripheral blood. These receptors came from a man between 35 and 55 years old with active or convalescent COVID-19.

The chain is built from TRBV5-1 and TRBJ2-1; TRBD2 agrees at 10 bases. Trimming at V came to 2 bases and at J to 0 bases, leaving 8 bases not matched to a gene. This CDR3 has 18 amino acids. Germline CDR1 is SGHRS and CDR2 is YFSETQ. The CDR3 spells CASSFGSGGRSSYNEQFF. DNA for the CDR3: TGCGCCAGCAGCTTTGGTAGCGGGGGGCGGAGCTCCTACAATGAGCAGTTCTTC. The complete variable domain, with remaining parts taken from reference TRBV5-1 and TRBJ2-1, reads KAGVTQTPRYLIKTRGQQVTLSCSPISGHRSVSWYQQTPGQGLQFLFEYFSETQRNKGNFPGRFSGRQFSNSRSEMNVSTLELGDSALYLCASSFGSGGRSSYNEQFFGPGTRLTVL.

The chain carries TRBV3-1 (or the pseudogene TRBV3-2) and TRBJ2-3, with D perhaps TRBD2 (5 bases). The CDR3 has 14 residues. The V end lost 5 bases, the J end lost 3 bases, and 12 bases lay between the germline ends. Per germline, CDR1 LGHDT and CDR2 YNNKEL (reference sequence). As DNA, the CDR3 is TGTGCCAGCAGCTCGACAACTAGGACAGATACGCAGTATTTT. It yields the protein CASSSTTRTDTQYF.

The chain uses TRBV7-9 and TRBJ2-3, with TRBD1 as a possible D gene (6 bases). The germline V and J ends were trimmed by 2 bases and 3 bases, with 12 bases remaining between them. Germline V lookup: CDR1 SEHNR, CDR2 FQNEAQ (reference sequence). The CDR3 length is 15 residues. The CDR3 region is CASSLQGPRTDTQYF. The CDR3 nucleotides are TGTGCCAGCAGCTTACAGGGGCCTCGGACAGATACGCAGTATTTT. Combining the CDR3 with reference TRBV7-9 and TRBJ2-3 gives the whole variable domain DTGVSQNPRHKITKRGQNVTFRCDPISEHNRLYWYRQTLGQGPEFLTYFQNEAQLEKSRLLSDRFSAERPKGSFSTLEIQRTEQGDSAMYLCASSLQGPRTDTQYFGPGTRLTVL.

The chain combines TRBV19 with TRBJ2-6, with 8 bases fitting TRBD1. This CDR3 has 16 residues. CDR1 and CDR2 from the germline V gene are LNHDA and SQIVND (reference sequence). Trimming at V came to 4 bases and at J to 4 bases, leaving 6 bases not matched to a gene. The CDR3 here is CASSNPQGAGANVLTF. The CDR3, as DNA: TGTGCCAGTAGTAACCCGCAGGGGGCGGGGGCCAACGTCCTGACTTTC.

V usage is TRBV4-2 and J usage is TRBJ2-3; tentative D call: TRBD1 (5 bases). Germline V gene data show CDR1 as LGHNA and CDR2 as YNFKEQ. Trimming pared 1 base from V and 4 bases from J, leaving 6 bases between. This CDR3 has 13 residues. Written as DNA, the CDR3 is TGTGCCAGCAGCCAAGGACAGTCAGATACGCAGTATTTT. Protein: CASSQGQSDTQYF.

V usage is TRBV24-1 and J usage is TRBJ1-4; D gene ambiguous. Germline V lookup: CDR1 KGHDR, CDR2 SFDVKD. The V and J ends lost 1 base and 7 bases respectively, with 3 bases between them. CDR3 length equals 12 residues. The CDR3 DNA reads TGTGCCACCAGTGATTTCGGTGAAAAACTGTTTTTT. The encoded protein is CATSDFGEKLFF.

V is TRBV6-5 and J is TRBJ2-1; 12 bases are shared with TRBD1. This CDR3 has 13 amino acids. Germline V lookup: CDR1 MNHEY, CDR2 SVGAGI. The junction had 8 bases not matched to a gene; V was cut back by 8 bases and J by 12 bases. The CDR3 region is CASDGTGGVGQFF. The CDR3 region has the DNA TGTGCCAGCGACGGGACAGGGGGCGTAGGGCAGTTCTTC.

This CDR3 is CASSLRQGYEQYF. The CDR3 DNA reads as TGTGCCAGCAGCTTAAGGCAGGGGTACGAGCAGTACTTC. The chain has TRBV7-3 and TRBJ2-7, with TRBD1 as a possible D gene (6 bases). V lost 1 base and J 4 bases, leaving 8 bases between the germline ends. Germline V lookup: CDR1 SGHTA, CDR2 FQGTGA. The CDR3 loop spans 13 amino acids.

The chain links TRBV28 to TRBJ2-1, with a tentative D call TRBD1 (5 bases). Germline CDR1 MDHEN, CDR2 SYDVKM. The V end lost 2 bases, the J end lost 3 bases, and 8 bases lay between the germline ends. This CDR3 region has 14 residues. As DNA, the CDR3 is TGTGCCAGCAGTTTACAGGGCAGCTACAATGAGCAGTTCTTC. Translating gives CASSLQGSYNEQFF. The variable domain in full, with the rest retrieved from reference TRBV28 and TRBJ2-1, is DVKVTQSSRYLVKRTGEKVFLECVQDMDHENMFWYRQDPGLGLRLIYFSYDVKMKEKGDIPEGYSVSREKKERFSLILESASTNQTSMYLCASSLQGSYNEQFFGPGTRLTVL.

CDR3 bases: TGTGCCAGCTCACGGGGCAGAACTGGGGACACTGAAGCTTTCTTT. Translating it yields CASSRGRTGDTEAFF. V usage is TRBV18 and J usage is TRBJ1-1, with D perhaps TRBD1 (5 bases). The CDR3 has 15 amino acids. The germline gives CDR1 KGHSH, CDR2 LQKENI. The V and J ends lost 4 bases and 3 bases respectively, with 15 bases between them.

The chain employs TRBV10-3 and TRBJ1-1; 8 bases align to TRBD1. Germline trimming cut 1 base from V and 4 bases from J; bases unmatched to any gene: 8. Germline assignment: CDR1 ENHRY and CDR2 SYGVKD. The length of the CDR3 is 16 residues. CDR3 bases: TGTGCCATCAGTGAGTACACAGGGGGACGAGGCACTGAAGCTTTCTTT. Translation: CAISEYTGGRGTEAFF.

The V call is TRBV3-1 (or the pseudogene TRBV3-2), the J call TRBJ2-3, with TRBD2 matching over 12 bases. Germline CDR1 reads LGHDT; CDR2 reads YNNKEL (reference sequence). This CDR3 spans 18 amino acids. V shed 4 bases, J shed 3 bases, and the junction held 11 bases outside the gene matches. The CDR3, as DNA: TGTGCCAGCAGCCCCCCCCTAGCGGGGGGGAGGGTGACAGATACGCAGTATTTT. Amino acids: CASSPPLAGGRVTDTQYF.

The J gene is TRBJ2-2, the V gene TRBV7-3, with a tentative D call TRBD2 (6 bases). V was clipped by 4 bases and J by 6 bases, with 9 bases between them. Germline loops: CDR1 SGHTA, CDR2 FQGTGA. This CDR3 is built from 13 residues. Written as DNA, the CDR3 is TGTGCCAGCAGCTACCGGGAGTCCGGGGAGCTGTTTTTT. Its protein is CASSYRESGELFF.

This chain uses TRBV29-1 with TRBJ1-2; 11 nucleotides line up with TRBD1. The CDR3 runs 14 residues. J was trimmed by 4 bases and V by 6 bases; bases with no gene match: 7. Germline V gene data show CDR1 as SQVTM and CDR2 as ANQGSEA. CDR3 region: CSVASGTGGYGYTF. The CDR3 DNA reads TGCAGCGTAGCCTCCGGGACAGGGGGCTATGGCTACACCTTC.

CDR3 residues: CASSSVQGETQYF. The CDR3 bases are TGCGCCAGCAGCTCCGTCCAGGGAGAGACCCAGTACTTC. The V and J genes are TRBV4-1 and TRBJ2-5, with a weak D call TRBD1 (5 bases). Trimming took 5 bases from V and 4 from J, leaving 11 bases between them. The length of the CDR3 is 13 residues. Per germline, CDR1 MGHRA and CDR2 YSYEKL.

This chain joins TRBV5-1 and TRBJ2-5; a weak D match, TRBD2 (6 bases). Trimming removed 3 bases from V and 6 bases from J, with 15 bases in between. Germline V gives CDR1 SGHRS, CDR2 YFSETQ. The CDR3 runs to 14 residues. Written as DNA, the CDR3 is TGCGCCAGCAGCTCGCACCTAGCGATGAAGACCCAGTACTTC. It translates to CASSSHLAMKTQYF.

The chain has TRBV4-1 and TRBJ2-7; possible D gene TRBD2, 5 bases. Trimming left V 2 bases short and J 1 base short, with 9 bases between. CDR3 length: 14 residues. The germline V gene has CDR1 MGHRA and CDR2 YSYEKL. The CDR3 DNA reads TGCGCCAGCAGCCAAAGGATAGCGTCCTACGAGCAGTACTTC. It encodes CASSQRIASYEQYF.